This T cell receptor beta chain was captured by sequencing in a study of human T cells and chemical hapten exposure. Study in general: A 2 cm by 2 cm inner upper arm patch received 2% DPC for sensitization. General study results and limits: Unchanged with DPC sensitization were TCRs above 1 in 1000 frequency.

Time point reported: patch test 2, 6 weeks after DPC sensitization. The treatment: therapeutic diphenylcyclopropenone sensitization with weekly scalp DPC. Patches went on only after blood had been drawn each time. MiXCR was run by TCRdb on the RACE reads, yielding one entry per CDR3 protein. The sample includes about 350,000 distinct CDR3 sequences, nearly 6.5% of them seen just once. This clonotype was found a few times. Its cognate antigen is unknown. V shed 3 bases, J shed 2 bases, and the junction held 5 bases outside the gene matches. The CDR3 length is 15 residues. The chain has TRBV12-3 or TRBV12-4 and TRBJ2-3, with TRBD2 matching over 7 bases. This specimen consisted of whole blood, obtained in connection with sensitization to the hapten diphenylcyclopropenone (DPC). The source of this sequence is a woman younger than 30 with alopecia areata. Some clones in this sample may be carry-over from other donors' samples. The CDR3 sequence is CASSFQRGVTDTQYF. CDR3 nucleotides: TGTGCCAGCAGTTTCCAGCGGGGTGTCACAGATACGCAGTATTTT.